This T cell receptor (beta chain) was observed in a study of T cells after yellow fever vaccination. TCRdb fed the 5' RACE reads into MiXCR, producing one record per CDR3 protein. Of some 560,000 distinct CDR3 sequences listed, about a fifth were seen once; the top ten hold about 13%. V was cut by 2 bases and J by 6 bases, with 7 bases left in between. The CDR3 totals 13 residues. Germline V CDR1 and CDR2: SGHVS, FQNEAQ. J is TRBJ2-2 and V is TRBV7-8; D gene ambiguous. The sequence was collected from a man younger than 40 who received the YFV17D yellow fever vaccine. This sample comprised PBMCs, obtained 15 days after the yellow fever booster vaccination. Written as DNA, the CDR3 is TGTGCCAGCAGCTTACAGGTGGCCGGGGAGCTGTTTTTT. This encodes CASSLQVAGELFF.